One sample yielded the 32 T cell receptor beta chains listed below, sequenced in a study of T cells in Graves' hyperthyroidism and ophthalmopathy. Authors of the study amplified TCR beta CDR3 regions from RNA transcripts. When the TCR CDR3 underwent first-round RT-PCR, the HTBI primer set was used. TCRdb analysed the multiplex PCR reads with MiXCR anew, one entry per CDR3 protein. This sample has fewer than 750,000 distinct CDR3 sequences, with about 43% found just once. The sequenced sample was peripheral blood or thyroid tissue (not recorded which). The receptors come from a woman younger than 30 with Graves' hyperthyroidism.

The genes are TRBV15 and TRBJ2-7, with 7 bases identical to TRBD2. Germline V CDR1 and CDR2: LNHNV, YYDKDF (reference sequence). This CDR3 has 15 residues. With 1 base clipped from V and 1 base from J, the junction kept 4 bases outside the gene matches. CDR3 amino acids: CATSRGSGASYEQYF. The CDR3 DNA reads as TGTGCCACCAGCAGAGGGAGCGGGGCTTCCTACGAGCAGTACTTC.

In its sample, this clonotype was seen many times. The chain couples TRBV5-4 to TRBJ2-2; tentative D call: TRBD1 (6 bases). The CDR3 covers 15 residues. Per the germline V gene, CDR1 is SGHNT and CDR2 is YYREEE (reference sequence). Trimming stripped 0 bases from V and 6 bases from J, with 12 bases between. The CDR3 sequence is CASSLGAGVPGELFF. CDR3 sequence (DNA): TGTGCCAGCAGCTTGGGGGCAGGGGTTCCCGGGGAGCTGTTTTTT.

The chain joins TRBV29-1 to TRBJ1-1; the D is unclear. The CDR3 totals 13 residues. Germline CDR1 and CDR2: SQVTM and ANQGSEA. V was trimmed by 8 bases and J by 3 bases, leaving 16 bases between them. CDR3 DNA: TGCAGCTTGGATCCCGTTGAGCACACTGAAGCTTTCTTT. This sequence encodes CSLDPVEHTEAFF.

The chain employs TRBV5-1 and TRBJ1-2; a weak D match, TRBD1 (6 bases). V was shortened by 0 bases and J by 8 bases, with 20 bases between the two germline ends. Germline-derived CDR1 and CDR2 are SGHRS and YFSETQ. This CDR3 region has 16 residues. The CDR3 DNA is TGCGCCAGCAGCTTGGGAACGTGGGCGACAGGCCTGGGCTACACCTTC. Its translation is CASSLGTWATGLGYTF.

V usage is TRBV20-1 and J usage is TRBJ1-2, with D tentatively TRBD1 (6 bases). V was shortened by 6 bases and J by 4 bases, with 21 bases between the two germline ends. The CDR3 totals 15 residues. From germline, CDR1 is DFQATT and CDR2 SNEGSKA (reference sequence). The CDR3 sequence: CSASSLKTGTYGYTF. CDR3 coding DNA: TGCAGTGCCAGCAGTCTAAAGACAGGAACCTATGGCTACACCTTC.

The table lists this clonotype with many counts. The CDR3: CASSYYPGGVTYEQYF. The CDR3 coding sequence is TGTGCCAGCAGTTACTACCCAGGGGGCGTAACCTACGAGCAGTACTTC. V gene TRBV6-5 combines with J gene TRBJ2-7; 8 nucleotides match TRBD1. Trimming cost V 1 base and J 2 bases; bases outside gene matches: 7. Germline assignment: CDR1 MNHEY and CDR2 SVGAGI. The CDR3 is made up of 16 amino acids.

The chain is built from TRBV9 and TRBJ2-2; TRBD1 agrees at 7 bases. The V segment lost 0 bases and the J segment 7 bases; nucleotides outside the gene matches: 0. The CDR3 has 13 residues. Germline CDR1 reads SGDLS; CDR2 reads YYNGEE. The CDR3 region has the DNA TGTGCCAGCAGCGTAGCAGGGGGCGGGGAGCTGTTTTTT. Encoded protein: CASSVAGGGELFF.

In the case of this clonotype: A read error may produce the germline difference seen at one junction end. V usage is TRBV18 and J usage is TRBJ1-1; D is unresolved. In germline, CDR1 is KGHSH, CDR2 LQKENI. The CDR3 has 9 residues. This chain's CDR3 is CWEDTEAFF. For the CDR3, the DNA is TGCTGGGAGGACACTGAAGCTTTCTTT.

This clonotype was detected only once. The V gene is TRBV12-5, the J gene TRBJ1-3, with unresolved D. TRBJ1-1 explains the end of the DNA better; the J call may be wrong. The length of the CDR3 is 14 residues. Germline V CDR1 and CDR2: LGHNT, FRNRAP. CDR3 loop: CASGLAPMNTEAFF. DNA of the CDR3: TGTGCTAGTGGTTTAGCGCCGATGAACACTGAAGCTTTCTTT.

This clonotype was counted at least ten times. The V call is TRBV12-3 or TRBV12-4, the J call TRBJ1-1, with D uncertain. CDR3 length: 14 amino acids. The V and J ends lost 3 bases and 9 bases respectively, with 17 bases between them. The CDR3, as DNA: TGTGCCAGCAGTTTGGGCAGAACCTTGCAGAAAGCTTTCTTT. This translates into CASSLGRTLQKAFF.

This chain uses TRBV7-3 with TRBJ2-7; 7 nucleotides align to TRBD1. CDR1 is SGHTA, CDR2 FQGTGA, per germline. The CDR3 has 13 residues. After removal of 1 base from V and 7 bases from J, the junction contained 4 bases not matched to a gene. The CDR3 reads CASSLRQGWEQYF. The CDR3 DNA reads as TGTGCCAGCAGCTTAAGACAGGGCTGGGAGCAGTACTTC.

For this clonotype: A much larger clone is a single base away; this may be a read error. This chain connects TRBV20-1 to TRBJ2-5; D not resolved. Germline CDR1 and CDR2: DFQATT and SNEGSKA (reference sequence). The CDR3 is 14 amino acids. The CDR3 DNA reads TGCAGTGCTGCTAGGAGTTGGCGCCAAGAGGCCCAGTACTTC. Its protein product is CSAARSWRQEAQYF.

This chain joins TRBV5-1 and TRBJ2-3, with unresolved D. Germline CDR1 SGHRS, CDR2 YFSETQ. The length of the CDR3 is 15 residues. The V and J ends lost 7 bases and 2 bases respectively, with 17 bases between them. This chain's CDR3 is CASSVGHSITDTQYF. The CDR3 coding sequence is TGCGCCAGCTCCGTCGGGCACTCAATCACAGATACGCAGTATTTT.

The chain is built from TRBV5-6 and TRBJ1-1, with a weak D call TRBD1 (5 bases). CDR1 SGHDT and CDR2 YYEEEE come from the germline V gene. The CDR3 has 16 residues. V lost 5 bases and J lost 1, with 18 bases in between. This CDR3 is CASRGQVSFGNTEAFF. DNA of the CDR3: TGTGCCAGCAGGGGGCAGGTATCATTTGGGAACACTGAAGCTTTCTTT.

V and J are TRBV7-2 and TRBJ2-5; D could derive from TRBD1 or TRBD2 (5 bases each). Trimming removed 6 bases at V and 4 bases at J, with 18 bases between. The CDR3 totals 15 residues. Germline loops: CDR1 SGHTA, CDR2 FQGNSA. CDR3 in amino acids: CASSSGLAARETQYF. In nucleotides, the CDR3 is TGTGCCAGCAGTTCAGGGCTAGCAGCCCGAGAGACCCAGTACTTC.

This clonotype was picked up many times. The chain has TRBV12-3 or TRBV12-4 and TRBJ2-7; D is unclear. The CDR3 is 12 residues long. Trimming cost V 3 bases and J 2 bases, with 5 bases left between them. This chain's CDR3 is CASSFWPYEQYF. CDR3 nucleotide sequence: TGTGCCAGCAGTTTTTGGCCCTACGAGCAGTACTTC.

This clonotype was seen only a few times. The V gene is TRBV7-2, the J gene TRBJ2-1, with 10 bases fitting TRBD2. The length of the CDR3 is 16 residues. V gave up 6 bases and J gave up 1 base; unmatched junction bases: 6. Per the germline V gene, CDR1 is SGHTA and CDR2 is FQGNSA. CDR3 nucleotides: TGTGCCAGCAGACAAGGACTAGCGGAATCCTACAATGAGCAGTTCTTC. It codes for CASRQGLAESYNEQFF.

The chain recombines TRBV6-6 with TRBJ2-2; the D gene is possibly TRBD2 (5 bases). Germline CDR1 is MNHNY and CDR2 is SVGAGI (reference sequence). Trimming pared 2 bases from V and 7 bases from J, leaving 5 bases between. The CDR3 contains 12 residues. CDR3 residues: CASSYGLGELFF. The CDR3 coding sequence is TGTGCCAGCAGTTACGGACTCGGGGAGCTGTTTTTT.

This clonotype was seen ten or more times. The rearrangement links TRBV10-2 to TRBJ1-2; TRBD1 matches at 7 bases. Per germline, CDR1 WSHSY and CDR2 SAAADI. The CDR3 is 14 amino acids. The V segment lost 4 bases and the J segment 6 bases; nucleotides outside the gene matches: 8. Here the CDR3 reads CASSATDRVDGYTF. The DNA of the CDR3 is TGCGCCAGCAGTGCAACCGACAGGGTCGATGGCTACACCTTC.

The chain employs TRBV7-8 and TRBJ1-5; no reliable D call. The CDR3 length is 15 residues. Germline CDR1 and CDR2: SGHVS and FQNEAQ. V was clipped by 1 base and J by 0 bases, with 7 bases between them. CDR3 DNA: TGTGCCAGCAGCTTAGAGGCGGCTAGCAATCAGCCCCAGCATTTT. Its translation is CASSLEAASNQPQHF.

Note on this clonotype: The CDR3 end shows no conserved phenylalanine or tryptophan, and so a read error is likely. The chain's CDR3 is CASSHSGTPYSNQPQHL. The CDR3 DNA reads TGTGCCAGCAGCCATTCCGGGACACCTTATAGCAATCAGCCCCAGCATTTA. The chain couples TRBV11-2 to TRBJ1-5, with a weak D call TRBD1 (6 bases). CDR3 length: 17 residues. Looked up from germline, CDR1 is SGHAT and CDR2 is FQNNGV. Trimming shortened V by 5 bases and J by 0 bases, and 17 bases separated the two germline ends.

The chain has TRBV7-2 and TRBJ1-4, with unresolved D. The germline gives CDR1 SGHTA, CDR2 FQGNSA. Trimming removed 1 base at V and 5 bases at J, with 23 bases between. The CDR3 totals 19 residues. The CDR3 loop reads CASSLENPWPAFGNEKLFF. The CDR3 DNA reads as TGTGCCAGCAGCTTAGAGAATCCTTGGCCCGCTTTCGGAAATGAAAAACTGTTTTTT. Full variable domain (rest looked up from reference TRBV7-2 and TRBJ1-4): GAGVSQSPSNKVTEKGKDVELRCDPISGHTALYWYRQSLGQGLEFLIYFQGNSAPDKSGLPSDRFSAERTGGSVSTLTIQRTQQEDSAVYLCASSLENPWPAFGNEKLFFGSGTQLSVL.

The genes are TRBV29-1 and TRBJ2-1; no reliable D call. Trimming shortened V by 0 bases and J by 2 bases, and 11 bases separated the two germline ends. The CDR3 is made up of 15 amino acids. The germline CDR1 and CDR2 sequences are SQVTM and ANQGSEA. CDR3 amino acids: CSVEESVPPYNEQFF. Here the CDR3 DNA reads TGCAGCGTTGAAGAATCAGTACCCCCCTACAATGAGCAGTTCTTC.

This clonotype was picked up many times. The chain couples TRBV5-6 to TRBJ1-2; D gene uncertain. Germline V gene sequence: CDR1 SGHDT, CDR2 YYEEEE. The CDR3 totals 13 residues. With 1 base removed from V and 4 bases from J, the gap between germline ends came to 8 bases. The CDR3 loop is CASSLSPPYGYTF. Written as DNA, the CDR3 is TGTGCCAGCAGCTTGAGCCCTCCCTATGGCTACACCTTC.

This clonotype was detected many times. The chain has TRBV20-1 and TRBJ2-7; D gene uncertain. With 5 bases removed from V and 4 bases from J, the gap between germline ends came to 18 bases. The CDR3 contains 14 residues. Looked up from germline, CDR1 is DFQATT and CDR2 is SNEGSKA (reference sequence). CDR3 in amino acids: CSALRAEVLYEQYF. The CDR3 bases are TGCAGTGCTCTCCGGGCAGAAGTACTATACGAGCAGTACTTC.

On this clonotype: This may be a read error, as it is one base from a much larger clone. The CDR3 is CASSNGAAPEETQYF. For the CDR3, the DNA is TGTGCCAGCTCAAACGGGGCAGCTCCCGAGGAGACCCAGTACTTC. The chain combines TRBV6-6 with TRBJ2-5; D is tentatively TRBD1 or TRBD2 (5 bases each). V lost 8 bases to trimming and J lost 5 bases, with 21 bases between them. This CDR3 is 15 amino acids long. Looked up from germline, CDR1 is MNHNY and CDR2 is SVGAGI (reference sequence).

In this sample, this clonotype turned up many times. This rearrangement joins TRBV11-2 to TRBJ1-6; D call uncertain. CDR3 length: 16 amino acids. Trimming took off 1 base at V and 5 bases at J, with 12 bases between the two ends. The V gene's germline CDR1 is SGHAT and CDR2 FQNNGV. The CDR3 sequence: CASSLVPGTNNSPLHF. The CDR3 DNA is TGTGCCAGCAGCTTAGTGCCGGGTACTAATAATTCACCCCTCCACTTT. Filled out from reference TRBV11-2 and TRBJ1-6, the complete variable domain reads EAGVAQSPRYKIIEKRQSVAFWCNPISGHATLYWYQQILGQGPKLLIQFQNNGVVDDSQLPKDRFSAERLKGVDSTLKIQPAKLEDSAVYLCASSLVPGTNNSPLHFGNGTRLTVT.

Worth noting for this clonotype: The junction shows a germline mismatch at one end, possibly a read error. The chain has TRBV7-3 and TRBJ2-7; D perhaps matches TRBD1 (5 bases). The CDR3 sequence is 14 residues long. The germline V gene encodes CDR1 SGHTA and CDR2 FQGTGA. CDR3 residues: CASSQGATSYEQNF. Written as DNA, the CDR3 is TGTGCCAGCAGCCAAGGGGCAACCTCCTACGAGCAGAACTTC.

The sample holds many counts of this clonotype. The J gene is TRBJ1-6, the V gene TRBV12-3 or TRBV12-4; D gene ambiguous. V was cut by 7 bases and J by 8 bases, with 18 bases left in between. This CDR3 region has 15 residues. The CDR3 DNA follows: TGTGCCAGCACCTTATTCAGGCGCCCGGATTCACCCCTCCACTTT. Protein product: CASTLFRRPDSPLHF.

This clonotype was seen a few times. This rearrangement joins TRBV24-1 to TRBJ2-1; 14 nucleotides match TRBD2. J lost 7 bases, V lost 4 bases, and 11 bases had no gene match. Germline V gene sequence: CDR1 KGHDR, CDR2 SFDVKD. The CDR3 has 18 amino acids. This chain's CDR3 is CATSESGTSGRTGNEQFF. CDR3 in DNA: TGTGCCACCAGTGAGTCCGGGACTAGCGGGAGAACTGGTAATGAGCAGTTCTTC.

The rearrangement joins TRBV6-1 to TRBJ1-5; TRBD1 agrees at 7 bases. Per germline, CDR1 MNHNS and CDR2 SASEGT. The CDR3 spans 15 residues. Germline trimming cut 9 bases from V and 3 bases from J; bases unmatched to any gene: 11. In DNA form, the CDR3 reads TGTGCCAGTGACGTTGGGACAGCCAACAATCAGCCCCAGCATTTT. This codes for CASDVGTANNQPQHF.

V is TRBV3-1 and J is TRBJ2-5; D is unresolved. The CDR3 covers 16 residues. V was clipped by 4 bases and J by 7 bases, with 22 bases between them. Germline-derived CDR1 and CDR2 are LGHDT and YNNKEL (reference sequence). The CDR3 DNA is TGTGCCAGCAGCCCTAAAATCCCGGGCCGCCATGGGACCCAGTACTTC. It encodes CASSPKIPGRHGTQYF.